The T cell receptor beta chain described here comes from a study of blood T cell repertoires in COVID-19 (dated by TCRdb to 2020 to 2021). For the wider study: Collaborator samples came from the United States, Italy and Spain and covered acute and convalescent phases of COVID-19. Where available, HLA class I and class II types were taken from metadata supplied by the sample provider and were not determined by assay-based typing. A freely available public database, intended as a resource for researchers studying the immune response to SARS-CoV-2, is where the repertoires were released. The material from the prospective study consisted of cDNA or gDNA derived from T cells, B-cell-depleted T cells, or PBMCs. Subjects who had been exposed to COVID-19, were actively infected with it, or had recovered from it provided the deeply sampled blood TCRbeta repertoires that made up the dataset. The sample metadata nearly always contained a de-identified subject ID, COVID-19 status, age in years and sex. Samples came from the ongoing ImmuneRACE study (first 160 participants) plus 1,254 subjects from 6 global collaborators.

Relative to germline, V is missing 1 base and J is missing 2 bases, with 4 bases of the junction outside any gene match. The germline V gene (reference sequence) gives CDR1 as LNHDA and CDR2 as SQIVND. Its CDR3 holds 15 amino acids, cysteine through phenylalanine. The CDR3 DNA has 45 bases and is translated from base 1. Beyond this particular receptor, the publication reports: The quantity of clinical and demographic metadata differed by source and by participant and was supplied without curation.

In the case of this clone: It lacks a known antigen. Per-nucleotide qualities are absent, and no much larger clonotype sits a single base away.

The collaborating institutions used their own protocols to collect whole blood in K2EDTA tubes. For TCRbeta analysis, collaborator samples were shipped as frozen whole blood, as isolated PBMCs, or as DNA extracted from either sample type. The immunoSEQ Assay, a bias-controlled multiplex PCR, was used to amplify TCRbeta CDR3 regions from genomic DNA. The source study handled its data this way. Within the assay, amplification of reference gene primers was used to estimate how many nucleated cells each sample contained. Sequence reads were collapsed and filtered to measure the absolute abundance of every unique TCRbeta CDR3 rearrangement. For each sample, productive Simpson clonality was calculated by taking the square root of Simpson's diversity index across productive rearrangements. Imported from immuneACCESS, the table was reduced by TCRdb to in-frame sequences with V and J called. These copies leave out some clones; in studies compared against another copy, an unresolved V gene accounts for under half, and the cause of the remainder is not known. That table is the source of V, J and clone size, and D and trimming were worked out from the DNA. This sample is represented by fewer than 350,000 clones; more than 85% of them were singletons. The top ten hold 4.6% of the sample.

Sequencing was carried out using peripheral blood. The TCR sequence derives from a man in his forties with acute or convalescent COVID-19. This chain joins TRBV19 to TRBJ1-2; 7 junctional bases match TRBD1. The nucleotide sequence is given as TGTGCCAGTAGTATAGGCGTAGGGGGCAACTATGGCTACACCTTC. Its translation is CASSIGVGGNYGYTF. The entire variable domain, with the stretches around the CDR3 drawn from the reference TRBV19 and TRBJ1-2 proteins, is DGGITQSPKYLFRKEGQNVTLSCEQNLNHDAMYWYRQDPGQGLRLIYYSQIVNDFQKGDIAEGYSVSREKKESFPLTVTSAQKNPTAFYLCASSIGVGGNYGYTFGSGTRLTVV.